Described below is a single T cell receptor (beta chain) sequence and its context. What it recognizes is unknown. The CDR3 contains 15 residues. Germline V CDR1 and CDR2: SNHLY, FYNNEI. V lost 6 bases to trimming and J lost 5 bases, with 17 bases between them. The data were obtained in a study of high-grade serous ovarian cancer treatment subgroups. About the research overall: Samples averaged approximately 14,000 reads and roughly 7,700 unique TCR beta rearrangements. Findings and limits, study-wide: Without spatial data, bulk sequencing limits insight into HGSC tumor diversity. Repertoire similarity ranged roughly 0.11 to 0.85 between tumors of one patient.

Tumor samples were taken before definitive surgery or chemotherapy. Sequencing was performed with immunoSEQ multiplex PCR; in TCRdb, only in-frame clones are kept and a portion is missing. The sample holds approximately 36,000 clones, around three quarters seen once. This chain joins TRBV2 and TRBJ2-4; D tentatively fits TRBD1 or TRBD2 (6 bases each). What was sequenced was tumor tissue. The TCR comes from a human donor with high-grade serous ovarian cancer. The CDR3 region has the DNA TGTGCCAGCAGAAAGGGGGGCCTTGGGGAAAACATTCAGTACTTC. Its protein is CASRKGGLGENIQYF. Drawing the rest from reference TRBV2 and TRBJ2-4, the complete variable domain is EPEVTQTPSHQVTQMGQEVILRCVPISNHLYFYWYRQILGQKVEFLVSFYNNEISEKSEIFDDQFSVERPDGSNFTLKIRSTKLEDSAMYFCASRKGGLGENIQYFGAGTRLSVL.